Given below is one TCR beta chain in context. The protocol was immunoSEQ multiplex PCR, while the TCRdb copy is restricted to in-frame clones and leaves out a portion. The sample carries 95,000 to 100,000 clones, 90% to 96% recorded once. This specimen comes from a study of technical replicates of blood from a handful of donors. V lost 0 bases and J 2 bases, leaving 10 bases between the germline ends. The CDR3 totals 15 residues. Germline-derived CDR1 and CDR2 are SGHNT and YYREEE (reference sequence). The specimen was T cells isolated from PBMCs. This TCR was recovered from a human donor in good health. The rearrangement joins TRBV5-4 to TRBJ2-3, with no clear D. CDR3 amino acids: CASSLDYANTDTQYF. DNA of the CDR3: TGTGCCAGCAGCTTGGACTATGCGAACACAGATACGCAGTATTTT.